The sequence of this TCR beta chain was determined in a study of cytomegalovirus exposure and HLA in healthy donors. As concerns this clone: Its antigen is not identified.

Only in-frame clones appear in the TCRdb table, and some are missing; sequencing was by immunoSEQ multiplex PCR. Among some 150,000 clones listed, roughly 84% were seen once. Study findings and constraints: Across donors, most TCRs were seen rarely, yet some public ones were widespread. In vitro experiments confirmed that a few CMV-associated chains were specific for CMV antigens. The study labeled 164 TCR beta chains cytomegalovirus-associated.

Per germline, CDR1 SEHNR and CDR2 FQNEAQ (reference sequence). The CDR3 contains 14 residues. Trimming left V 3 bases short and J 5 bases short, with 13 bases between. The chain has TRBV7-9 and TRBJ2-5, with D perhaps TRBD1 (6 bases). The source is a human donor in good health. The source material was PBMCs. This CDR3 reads CASSFTGSWETQYF. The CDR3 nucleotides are TGTGCCAGCAGCTTCACAGGGTCCTGGGAGACCCAGTACTTC.